The following is a T cell receptor (beta chain) sequence with its context. Antigen unknown. This entry comes from a study of post-analysis software for immune sequencing data. Across the whole study: The disease courses covered relapsing-remitting, secondary progressive and progressive-relapsing multiple sclerosis. Whole-study findings and limits: TRBV segments more frequent in patients than in controls numbered several and included TRBV5-6, TRBV5-1 and TRBV20-1. Diversity measured as normalized Chao1 was significantly lower in multiple sclerosis patients than in controls.

TCR beta cDNA libraries included unique molecular identifiers. TCRdb called the PCR reads again in MiXCR, with one record for every CDR3 protein. This sample yields about 260,000 distinct CDR3 sequences, of which 36% are seen a single time; 4% to 5.5% belongs to the top ten. From germline, CDR1 is DFQATT and CDR2 SNEGSKA (reference sequence). V was pared by 5 bases and J by 7 bases, with 15 bases between. The CDR3 covers 13 residues. The J gene is TRBJ1-5, the V gene TRBV20-1; D remains ambiguous. Material: blood. The TCR originated in a girl between 5 and 17 years old with multiple sclerosis. DNA of the CDR3: TGCAGTGCTCGCACAACGACGGACCAGCCCCAGCATTTT. Amino acids: CSARTTTDQPQHF.